These 30 T cell receptor beta chains originate from one sample sequenced in a study of T cell responses to AZD1222 COVID-19 vaccine. TCRdb's table, derived via immunoSEQ multiplex PCR, lists solely in-frame clones and lacks some. The table has about 48,000 clones, around 85% seen once. Sequencing was performed on peripheral blood, taken 28 days after the second AZD1222 dose. The receptors come from an adult who received the AZD1222 COVID-19 vaccine.

J is TRBJ2-1 and V is TRBV29-1, with 13 bases lining up with TRBD2. This CDR3 contains 16 residues. The germline gives CDR1 SQVTM, CDR2 ANQGSEA. The V gene end was trimmed by 1 base and the J gene end by 4 bases; junction bases not matched to a gene: 4. The CDR3 reads CSVEVGGLAGYNEQFF. Here the CDR3 DNA reads TGCAGCGTTGAAGTCGGGGGACTAGCGGGATACAATGAGCAGTTCTTC.

The chain joins TRBV7-7 to TRBJ2-5; D is possibly TRBD1 (5 bases). V lost 4 bases and J lost 1, with 7 bases in between. The CDR3 runs to 13 residues. Germline V gene sequence: CDR1 SSHAT, CDR2 FNYEAQ (reference sequence). The CDR3: CASSYRIQETQYF. The DNA of the CDR3 is TGTGCCAGCAGCTACAGGATCCAAGAGACCCAGTACTTC.

This sequence joins TRBV30 and TRBJ1-6, with D tentatively TRBD1 (5 bases). This CDR3 has 14 amino acids. Germline V gene data show CDR1 as GTSNPN and CDR2 as SVGIG (reference sequence). Trimming cost V 0 bases and J 11 bases, with 14 bases left between them. The CDR3 is CAWSVAGIRTPLHF. In DNA form, the CDR3 reads TGTGCCTGGAGTGTAGCAGGGATAAGGACACCCCTCCACTTT.

The rearrangement links TRBV19 to TRBJ1-5; 7 bases fit TRBD1. CDR1 and CDR2 (germline): LNHDA, SQIVND (reference sequence). V shed 9 bases and J 2 bases; nucleotides not matched to a gene: 7. This CDR3 has 14 amino acids. CDR3 sequence reads: CASTGTAGNQPQHF. As DNA, the CDR3 is TGTGCCAGCACCGGGACAGCGGGCAATCAGCCCCAGCATTTT.

The rearrangement links TRBV19 to TRBJ2-7; the match to TRBD2 covers 14 bases. V shed 5 bases and J 7 bases; nucleotides not matched to a gene: 7. Germline V gives CDR1 LNHDA, CDR2 SQIVND (reference sequence). There are 15 residues in the CDR3. In DNA form, the CDR3 reads TGTGCCAGTAGTGGGACTAGCGGGAGCTTATTTGAGCAGTACTTC. This gives the protein CASSGTSGSLFEQYF.

CDR3 nucleotides: TGCAGCGGAGCGAGACCGGGACAACCCTACGAGCAGTACTTC. Translating gives CSGARPGQPYEQYF. This chain links TRBV29-1 with TRBJ2-7; weak D call: TRBD1 (6 bases). In germline, CDR1 is SQVTM, CDR2 ANQGSEA. CDR3 length: 14 amino acids. Trimming took 7 bases from V and 2 from J, leaving 18 bases between them.

The chain links TRBV27 to TRBJ2-1; 7 bases fit TRBD2. Trimming removed 6 bases from V and 8 bases from J; junction bases left unmatched: 19. The germline CDR1 and CDR2 sequences are MNHEY and SMNVEV (reference sequence). The CDR3 length is 17 residues. This chain's CDR3 is CASSRSGTSLTGHEQFF. The CDR3 DNA reads TGTGCCAGCAGCAGAAGCGGGACCTCCCTTACAGGCCATGAGCAGTTCTTC.

This clone was observed a handful of times. V is TRBV28 and J is TRBJ2-7; 7 positions agree with TRBD2. The CDR3 runs to 15 residues. Germline V CDR1 and CDR2: MDHEN, SYDVKM. With V trimmed by 2 bases and J by 0 bases, 4 bases remained unmatched. CDR3 region: CASSLSGASSYEQYF. CDR3 nucleotide sequence: TGTGCCAGCAGTTTAAGCGGGGCGAGCTCCTACGAGCAGTACTTC.

V and J are TRBV2 and TRBJ1-5, with D hard to call. Trimming shortened V by 4 bases and J by 0 bases, and 10 bases separated the two germline ends. In germline, CDR1 is SNHLY, CDR2 FYNNEI. CDR3 length: 15 residues. The chain's CDR3 is CASSGRGISNQPQHF. CDR3 DNA sequence: TGTGCCAGCAGTGGCAGAGGGATTAGCAATCAGCCCCAGCATTTT.

This sequence joins TRBV28 and TRBJ2-1; D remains ambiguous. The V end lost 1 base, the J end lost 6 bases, and 13 bases lay between the germline ends. The CDR3 extends over 15 amino acids. CDR1 is MDHEN, CDR2 SYDVKM, per germline. The DNA of the CDR3 is TGTGCCAGCAGTTTATTATACGACTCTTTCAATGAGCAGTTCTTC. It codes for CASSLLYDSFNEQFF.

CDR3 nucleotides: TGTGCCAGCAGCTTAGGAGCTAGCGGGGGATTTTACAATGAGCAGTTCTTC. Its protein is CASSLGASGGFYNEQFF. This sequence joins TRBV7-8 and TRBJ2-1; 10 bases line up with TRBD2. The junction had 7 bases not matched to a gene; V was cut back by 1 base and J by 4 bases. Germline V gene data show CDR1 as SGHVS and CDR2 as FQNEAQ. The CDR3 has 17 residues.

This chain joins TRBV28 and TRBJ1-1, with D unresolved. The CDR3 consists of 14 residues. V lost 3 bases and J 3 bases, leaving 11 bases between the germline ends. Germline CDR1 MDHEN, CDR2 SYDVKM. The CDR3 region is CASSFHSGDTEAFF. The CDR3 DNA reads TGTGCCAGCAGTTTTCATTCCGGGGACACTGAAGCTTTCTTT. The full variable domain, its missing parts supplied by reference TRBV28 and TRBJ1-1, is DVKVTQSSRYLVKRTGEKVFLECVQDMDHENMFWYRQDPGLGLRLIYFSYDVKMKEKGDIPEGYSVSREKKERFSLILESASTNQTSMYLCASSFHSGDTEAFFGQGTRLTVV.

The chain has TRBV10-3 and TRBJ1-1; the D gene is possibly TRBD1 (6 bases). Germline CDR1 ENHRY, CDR2 SYGVKD. The CDR3 sequence is 15 residues long. With 2 bases removed from V and 6 bases from J, the gap between germline ends came to 16 bases. CDR3 sequence (DNA): TGTGCCATCAGTGAGGACGGACAGCAGTGGGCTGAAGCTTTCTTT. This codes for CAISEDGQQWAEAFF.

The rearrangement joins TRBV19 to TRBJ2-5; a weak D match, TRBD2 (6 bases). The germline CDR1 and CDR2 sequences are LNHDA and SQIVND (reference sequence). This CDR3 region has 14 residues. Trimming cost V 9 bases and J 2 bases, with 16 bases left between them. CDR3 region: CASKQRDLQETQYF. DNA of the CDR3: TGTGCCAGCAAACAACGGGACTTACAAGAGACCCAGTACTTC.

The rearrangement joins TRBV2 to TRBJ2-1; 11 bases align to TRBD2. The J segment lost 0 bases and the V segment lost 3 bases, leaving 19 bases of the junction unmatched. This CDR3 is 22 amino acids long. Germline V lookup: CDR1 SNHLY, CDR2 FYNNEI. The CDR3: CASSDDRAGDSGRASSYNEQFF. DNA for the CDR3: TGTGCCAGCAGTGATGATAGGGCTGGTGATAGCGGGAGGGCTAGCTCCTACAATGAGCAGTTCTTC. Combining the CDR3 with reference TRBV2 and TRBJ2-1 gives the whole variable domain EPEVTQTPSHQVTQMGQEVILRCVPISNHLYFYWYRQILGQKVEFLVSFYNNEISEKSEIFDDQFSVERPDGSNFTLKIRSTKLEDSAMYFCASSDDRAGDSGRASSYNEQFFGPGTRLTVL.

Only one count was recorded for this clone. V and J are TRBV6-6 and TRBJ1-1; tentative D call: TRBD1 (5 bases). The CDR3 is 13 amino acids. V was pared by 2 bases and J by 9 bases, with 13 bases between. Germline V gene data show CDR1 as MNHNY and CDR2 as SVGAGI (reference sequence). CDR3 residues: CASSYNKAGKAFF. The CDR3 DNA reads TGTGCCAGCAGTTACAACAAGGCAGGGAAAGCTTTCTTT.

The CDR3 is CATSGVVDNEQFF. In DNA, the CDR3 is TGTGCCACCTCAGGGGTCGTCGACAATGAGCAGTTCTTC. This rearrangement joins TRBV28 to TRBJ2-1; a weak D match, TRBD1 (6 bases). The CDR3 spans 13 residues. The V gene's germline CDR1 is MDHEN and CDR2 SYDVKM. V was clipped by 10 bases and J by 5 bases, with 15 bases between them. The whole variable domain, remainder taken from reference TRBV28 and TRBJ2-1, is DVKVTQSSRYLVKRTGEKVFLECVQDMDHENMFWYRQDPGLGLRLIYFSYDVKMKEKGDIPEGYSVSREKKERFSLILESASTNQTSMYLCATSGVVDNEQFFGPGTRLTVL.

The chain carries TRBV6-7 and TRBJ1-1; unclear D gene. TRBV6-7 is classed as an ORF, of uncertain function. The CDR3 contains 11 residues. The V end lost 6 bases, the J end lost 10 bases, and 12 bases lay between the germline ends. As DNA, the CDR3 is TGTGCCAGCAGCCCCGGAGCAGGAGCTTTCTTT. It translates to CASSPGAGAFF.

This sequence joins TRBV14 and TRBJ2-2, with D unclear. This CDR3 contains 13 residues. Trimming removed 4 bases from V and 4 bases from J, with 7 bases in between. Germline assignment: CDR1 SGHDN and CDR2 FVKESK. The CDR3 region is CASSPRITGELFF. CDR3 nucleotide sequence: TGTGCCAGCAGCCCACGGATCACCGGGGAGCTGTTTTTT.

This sequence joins TRBV4-2 and TRBJ2-7; tentatively, D is TRBD1 or TRBD2 (5 bases each). Trimming cost V 1 base and J 2 bases, with 12 bases left between them. Per the germline V gene, CDR1 is LGHNA and CDR2 is YNFKEQ. This CDR3 is built from 15 residues. In nucleotides, the CDR3 is TGTGCCAGCAGCCAAGCCCAGGGAGAGACCTACGAGCAGTACTTC. Translation gives CASSQAQGETYEQYF.

V usage is TRBV6-1 and J usage is TRBJ1-6; no reliable D call. Trimming took off 0 bases at V and 15 bases at J, with 12 bases between the two ends. Germline values: CDR1 MNHNS, CDR2 SASEGT. The CDR3 totals 13 residues. The DNA for the CDR3 is TGTGCCAGCAGTGAAGCGCTTCTGAGCAACCTCCACTTT. Translation gives CASSEALLSNLHF.

The V call is TRBV2, the J call TRBJ2-2; possibly TRBD2 for D (5 bases). Germline V lookup: CDR1 SNHLY, CDR2 FYNNEI. The CDR3 loop spans 15 amino acids. V was pared by 3 bases and J by 2 bases, with 10 bases between. CDR3 sequence: CASSDEGLNTGELFF. Here the CDR3 DNA reads TGTGCCAGCAGTGACGAGGGCCTAAACACCGGGGAGCTGTTTTTT.

CDR3 sequence reads: CASSQESIGGGRSTDTQYF. For the CDR3, the DNA is TGTGCCAGCAGCCAAGAAAGCATAGGGGGCGGGAGGTCCACAGATACGCAGTATTTT. J is TRBJ2-3 and V is TRBV3-1 (or the pseudogene TRBV3-2); a weak D match, TRBD2 (8 bases). Trimming shortened V by 0 bases and J by 2 bases, and 21 bases separated the two germline ends. CDR3 length: 19 amino acids. CDR1 is LGHDT and CDR2 is YNNKEL in the germline V gene (reference sequence).

The chain carries TRBV4-1 and TRBJ2-5; 7 positions agree with TRBD1. The length of the CDR3 is 14 residues. V trimming: 0 bases; J trimming: 5 bases; junction bases outside the gene matches: 3. Germline CDR1 reads MGHRA; CDR2 reads YSYEKL. The CDR3 spells CASSQEPRGETQYF. CDR3 sequence (DNA): TGCGCCAGCAGCCAAGAACCCAGGGGGGAGACCCAGTACTTC.

J is TRBJ2-1 and V is TRBV7-2, with 16 bases aligning to TRBD2. The CDR3 totals 18 residues. CDR1 SGHTA and CDR2 FQGNSA come from the germline V gene. V trimming: 3 bases; J trimming: 4 bases; junction bases outside the gene matches: 6. For the CDR3, the DNA is TGTGCCAGCAGCTTCACCGGGACTAGCGGGAGGGGTTACAATGAGCAGTTCTTC. As protein: CASSFTGTSGRGYNEQFF.

V usage is TRBV7-8 and J usage is TRBJ1-6, with 10 bases that match TRBD1. The V gene end was trimmed by 5 bases and the J gene end by 8 bases; junction bases not matched to a gene: 3. Germline CDR1 is SGHVS and CDR2 is FQNEAQ. The CDR3 runs to 14 residues. CDR3 sequence: CASSTGQGDSPLHF. As DNA, the CDR3 is TGTGCCAGCAGCACAGGACAGGGGGATTCACCCCTCCACTTT.

The chain carries TRBV7-2 and TRBJ1-2; the D gene is possibly TRBD1 (5 bases). Trimming shortened V by 1 base and J by 8 bases, and 17 bases separated the two germline ends. The CDR3 has 15 amino acids. Germline values: CDR1 SGHTA, CDR2 FQGNSA. Written as DNA, the CDR3 is TGTGCCAGCAGCTTAGTAAACGGGCAGGGTAGGGGCTACACCTTC. Amino acid sequence: CASSLVNGQGRGYTF.

The genes are TRBV15 and TRBJ1-4; D is unresolved. V was pared by 10 bases and J by 5 bases, with 14 bases between. This CDR3 region has 13 residues. CDR1 is LNHNV, CDR2 YYDKDF, per germline (reference sequence). The chain's CDR3 is CASGEVRNEKLFF. The CDR3 DNA reads as TGTGCCAGTGGTGAGGTCCGGAATGAAAAACTGTTTTTT.

The V and J genes are TRBV11-2 and TRBJ1-2; 8 bases fit TRBD1. Germline CDR1 is SGHAT and CDR2 is FQNNGV. CDR3 length: 19 residues. Trimming at V came to 7 bases and at J to 6 bases, leaving 25 bases not matched to a gene. For the CDR3, the DNA is TGTGCCAGCAAGCCCGGCCGACAGGGGACATACGACCTACCCAATGGCTACACCTTC. The encoded protein is CASKPGRQGTYDLPNGYTF. Based on the CDR3 plus reference TRBV11-2 and TRBJ1-2, the full variable domain is EAGVAQSPRYKIIEKRQSVAFWCNPISGHATLYWYQQILGQGPKLLIQFQNNGVVDDSQLPKDRFSAERLKGVDSTLKIQPAKLEDSAVYLCASKPGRQGTYDLPNGYTFGSGTRLTVV.

The chain has TRBV11-1 and TRBJ2-1; 10 positions match TRBD2. Germline CDR1 reads SGHAT; CDR2 reads FQDESV (reference sequence). V shed 4 bases and J 16 bases; nucleotides not matched to a gene: 10. The length of the CDR3 is 13 residues. In nucleotides, the CDR3 is TGTGCCAGCAGCTCTCCAACTAGCGGGACCTGCTTCTTC. This translates into CASSSPTSGTCFF.